Listed below are T cell receptor beta chains from one sample, sequenced in a study of blood T cell repertoires in COVID-19. Data came from immunoSEQ multiplex PCR; TCRdb stores just in-frame clones and leaves some out. The sample consists of around 100,000 clones, 90% of them appearing once. The sequenced material came from peripheral blood. Source of these receptors: a man between 45 and 60 years old with acute or convalescent COVID-19. Both conserved end residues are part of each CDR3. Each record gives: V gene, clone size, D gene, CDR3 length, J gene, CDR3 protein, CDR3 DNA. D genes are given only for firm matches. Size is omitted from some rows. Given values are once, few, many or a class for expanded clones.

>TRBV2|.|.|14|TRBJ1-1
CASSLEGLSPEAFF
TGTGCCAGCAGCCTTGAGGGATTAAGTCCTGAAGCTTTCTTT
>TRBV7-9|.|TRBD1|15|TRBJ2-5
CASSFTGGMTETQYF
TGTGCCAGCAGCTTTACAGGGGGGATGACGGAGACCCAGTACTTC
>TRBV10-3|.|.|16|TRBJ1-6
CAISESAGMSNSPLHF
TGTGCCATCAGTGAGTCGGCGGGTATGTCGAATTCACCCCTCCACTTT
>TRBV2|.|.|14|TRBJ1-1
CASSEQGSFTEAFF
TGTGCCAGCAGTGAACAGGGGAGTTTCACTGAAGCTTTCTTT
>TRBV15|.|TRBD2|13|TRBJ2-3
CATAGRSGDTQYF
TGTGCCACCGCCGGGAGGTCGGGAGATACGCAGTATTTT
>TRBV5-1|.|TRBD1|15|TRBJ1-4
CASSFRGQENEKLFF
TGCGCCAGCAGCTTTAGGGGACAGGAGAATGAAAAACTGTTTTTT
>TRBV7-9|.|TRBD2|15|TRBJ2-5
CASSFKGGLTETQYF
TGTGCCAGCAGCTTTAAGGGAGGGTTAACAGAGACCCAGTACTTC
>TRBV6-2/TRBV6-3|once|TRBD2|18|TRBJ2-7
CASSPVASGRKGFYEQYF
TGTGCCAGCAGCCCCGTAGCTAGCGGGAGGAAGGGGTTCTACGAGCAGTACTTC
>TRBV6-5|.|TRBD2|15|TRBJ2-5
CASSSGAGVQETQYF
TGTGCCAGCAGTTCCGGCGCGGGGGTCCAAGAGACCCAGTACTTC
>TRBV10-2|.|TRBD2|16|TRBJ2-5
CASSESRASGRKTQYF
TGCGCCAGCAGTGAGTCCCGGGCGAGCGGGAGAAAGACCCAGTACTTC
>TRBV7-9|.|TRBD1|13|TRBJ1-2
CASSLGGTGRGTF
TGTGCCAGCAGCTTAGGAGGGACAGGGCGGGGGACCTTC
>TRBV5-1|.|TRBD2|15|TRBJ2-3
CASRVVGGITDTQYF
TGCGCCAGCAGAGTCGTGGGGGGGATCACAGATACGCAGTATTTT
>TRBV19|.|TRBD1|13|TRBJ2-1
CATAGQGYNEQFF
TGTGCCACCGCAGGACAGGGGTACAATGAGCAGTTCTTC
>TRBV3-1/TRBV3-2|.|TRBD1|17|TRBJ1-3
CASSPRTGAPSGNTIYF
TGTGCCAGCAGCCCTCGGACAGGGGCCCCCTCTGGAAACACCATATATTTT
>TRBV27|.|TRBD2|17|TRBJ2-1
CASSLDGTSGTYNEQFF
TGTGCCAGCAGTTTAGACGGGACTAGCGGGACGTACAATGAGCAGTTCTTC
>TRBV15|.|.|16|TRBJ1-6
CATSRDPGSYNSPLHF
TGTGCCACCAGCAGAGATCCGGGCTCCTATAATTCACCCCTCCACTTT
>TRBV24-1|few|.|12|TRBJ2-1
CATVGLFNEQFF
TGTGCCACCGTTGGACTATTCAATGAGCAGTTCTTC
>TRBV3-1/TRBV3-2|.|TRBD2|15|TRBJ2-1
CASSQETSGSGEQFF
TGTGCCAGCAGCCAAGAGACAAGCGGGAGTGGGGAGCAGTTCTTC
>TRBV4-1|.|TRBD1|15|TRBJ2-7
CASSQGTGKVYEQYF
TGCGCCAGCAGCCAAGGGACAGGGAAGGTTTACGAGCAGTACTTC
>TRBV6-6|.|TRBD1|15|TRBJ2-3
CASSRDRGGTDTQYF
TGTGCCAGCAGCCGGGACAGGGGAGGCACAGATACGCAGTATTTT
>TRBV11-2|once|TRBD1|13|TRBJ2-3
CASSHAGGGAQYF
TGTGCCAGCAGTCACGCAGGGGGCGGTGCGCAGTATTTT
>TRBV6-5|few|TRBD1|14|TRBJ1-2
CASSFLTDREGYTF
TGTGCCAGCAGTTTTCTTACGGACAGGGAGGGCTACACCTTC
>TRBV24-1|.|.|16|TRBJ2-1
CATSDPGQQTYNEQFF
TGTGCCACCAGTGACCCGGGACAACAAACCTACAATGAGCAGTTCTTC
>TRBV5-1|.|TRBD2|16|TRBJ2-1
CASSSPPAGAYNEQFF
TGCGCCAGCAGCTCCCCCCCAGCGGGAGCCTACAATGAGCAGTTCTTC